A single sample gave rise to the 30 T cell receptor beta chains below, sequenced in a study of graft-versus-host responses after intestinal transplantation. No antigen has been identified for these receptors. Clones were read by immunoSEQ multiplex PCR, and TCRdb kept only the in-frame ones, dropping some. The sample holds under 65,000 clones; approximately 94% are singletons and the top ten take around 0.4%. This specimen consisted of unstimulated CD4+ T cells sorted from spleen or lymph node cells, obtained before transplant. The receptors shown here come from a human donor who was the organ donor for an intestinal transplant.

The chain links TRBV9 to TRBJ2-3, with D possibly matching TRBD2 (5 bases). Trimming shortened V by 0 bases and J by 0 bases, and 8 bases separated the two germline ends. CDR3 length equals 15 residues. The germline CDR1 and CDR2 sequences are SGDLS and YYNGEE. Here the CDR3 DNA reads TGTGCCAGCAGCGTAGCGGACTTTAGCACAGATACGCAGTATTTT. Protein product: CASSVADFSTDTQYF.

The J gene is TRBJ1-3, the V gene TRBV25-1; TRBD1 might be the D (6 bases). CDR3 size: 16 residues. The germline V gene encodes CDR1 MGHDK and CDR2 SYGVNS. V lost 2 bases and J 3 bases, leaving 14 bases between the germline ends. CDR3 sequence reads: CASSEGYRDIGNTIYF. The CDR3 coding sequence is TGTGCCAGCAGTGAAGGTTACAGGGATATTGGAAACACCATATATTTT.

This chain connects TRBV5-1 to TRBJ2-5; 9 positions match TRBD2. Germline V lookup: CDR1 SGHRS, CDR2 YFSETQ. The CDR3 has 15 amino acids. J lost 0 bases, V lost 2 bases, and 2 bases had no gene match. The CDR3 region is CASSFSGGYQETQYF. The CDR3 bases are TGCGCCAGCAGCTTCAGCGGGGGGTACCAAGAGACCCAGTACTTC.

The V call is TRBV2, the J call TRBJ1-1; D uncertain. The germline V and J ends were trimmed by 7 bases and 5 bases, with 17 bases remaining between them. CDR1 is SNHLY, CDR2 FYNNEI, per germline. The CDR3 contains 14 residues. CDR3 amino acids: CASIWRDVGTEAFF. The CDR3 DNA sequence: TGTGCCAGCATTTGGCGGGATGTGGGAACTGAAGCTTTCTTT.

The chain's CDR3 is CASRGYRAQANVLTF. The CDR3 DNA is TGTGCCAGCAGGGGTTACAGGGCGCAGGCCAACGTCCTGACTTTC. The chain joins TRBV6-1 to TRBJ2-6; TRBD1 might be the D (6 bases). V was shortened by 6 bases and J by 6 bases, with 15 bases between the two germline ends. This CDR3 comprises 15 residues. The germline CDR1 and CDR2 sequences are MNHNS and SASEGT.

This chain joins TRBV11-2 and TRBJ1-1, with 9 bases fitting TRBD1. This CDR3 has 16 residues. Trimming cost V 3 bases and J 0 bases; bases outside gene matches: 5. CDR1 is SGHAT, CDR2 FQNNGV, per germline. The CDR3 spells CASSLTGGGVNTEAFF. In DNA, the CDR3 is TGTGCCAGCAGCTTGACAGGGGGAGGGGTGAACACTGAAGCTTTCTTT. The full variable domain, its missing parts supplied by reference TRBV11-2 and TRBJ1-1, is EAGVAQSPRYKIIEKRQSVAFWCNPISGHATLYWYQQILGQGPKLLIQFQNNGVVDDSQLPKDRFSAERLKGVDSTLKIQPAKLEDSAVYLCASSLTGGGVNTEAFFGQGTRLTVV.

The V and J genes are TRBV25-1 and TRBJ1-2; D is unresolved. The CDR3 runs 15 residues. Trimming cost V 5 bases and J 8 bases, with 21 bases left between them. CDR1 MGHDK and CDR2 SYGVNS come from the germline V gene. In DNA form, the CDR3 reads TGTGCCAGCAGTCCTCATCTAGGGCCTACAATGGGCTACACCTTC. Translated, it gives CASSPHLGPTMGYTF.

The V gene is TRBV29-1, the J gene TRBJ1-1; 12 bases are a match to TRBD1. The CDR3 spans 13 residues. Germline V lookup: CDR1 SQVTM, CDR2 ANQGSEA. Losses at the gene ends were 8 bases for V and 5 bases for J; bases not matched to a gene: 6. CDR3 in DNA: TGCAGCACTTGGGACAGGGGGCGAACTGAAGCTTTCTTT. Residues: CSTWDRGRTEAFF.

With respect to this clone: Other DNA sequences from this sample encode an identical CDR3 as well. This chain joins TRBV19 and TRBJ2-7, with 8 positions matching TRBD2. Germline V gives CDR1 LNHDA, CDR2 SQIVND (reference sequence). J was trimmed by 2 bases and V by 3 bases; bases with no gene match: 9. This CDR3 is built from 16 residues. The CDR3 loop is CASSIRPRGGPYEQYF. The DNA of the CDR3 is TGTGCCAGTAGTATCCGACCTCGGGGGGGGCCCTACGAGCAGTACTTC.

The chain uses TRBV6-5 and TRBJ1-3; D gene uncertain. Trimming removed 3 bases from V and 0 bases from J, with 12 bases in between. The V gene's germline CDR1 is MNHEY and CDR2 SVGAGI. The CDR3 has 16 residues. CDR3 sequence: CASSYSRIGSGNTIYF. DNA for the CDR3: TGTGCCAGCAGTTATTCCAGGATCGGCTCTGGAAACACCATATATTTT.

Concerning this clone itself: This sample also contains other DNA sequences that code for the same CDR3. This rearrangement joins TRBV10-1 to TRBJ2-7; 8 nucleotides match TRBD1. Germline lookup yields CDR1 WNHNN and CDR2 SYGVQD (reference sequence). The CDR3 covers 13 residues. V shed 9 bases, J shed 4 bases, and the junction held 8 bases outside the gene matches. CDR3 coding DNA: TGCGCCAGTTGCAAGCAGGGGGCTTACGAGCAGTACTTC. This translates into CASCKQGAYEQYF.

The chain uses TRBV7-2 and TRBJ2-3; D gene uncertain. CDR3 length: 13 residues. V was shortened by 2 bases and J by 2 bases, with 5 bases between the two germline ends. CDR1 and CDR2 (germline): SGHTA, FQGNSA. CDR3: CASSLPATDTQYF. Written as DNA, the CDR3 is TGTGCCAGCAGCTTACCAGCCACAGATACGCAGTATTTT.

In its sample, this clone was seen once. The rearrangement links TRBV19 to TRBJ1-3; D not certain. This CDR3 is built from 14 residues. V was clipped by 6 bases and J by 9 bases, with 18 bases between them. Germline V gives CDR1 LNHDA, CDR2 SQIVND (reference sequence). The DNA for the CDR3 is TGTGCCAGTAGGGAAACGGTGGACTTTGGCACCATATATTTT. This translates into CASRETVDFGTIYF.

The CDR3 DNA sequence: TGTGCCAGCAGTGAAGGACTAGCGGGGGGAGAGGAGACCCAGTACTTC. Residues: CASSEGLAGGEETQYF. The chain uses TRBV6-1 and TRBJ2-5; 13 bases map to TRBD2. In germline, CDR1 is MNHNS, CDR2 SASEGT. V gave up 1 base and J gave up 5 bases; unmatched junction bases: 4. The CDR3 has 16 amino acids.

This clone was found once. The chain recombines TRBV11-1 with TRBJ1-2, with no clear D. The CDR3 sequence is 13 residues long. The V gene lost 5 bases and the J gene lost 8 bases, with 15 bases spanning the gap. CDR1 SGHAT and CDR2 FQDESV come from the germline V gene (reference sequence). CDR3 nucleotides: TGTGCCAGCAGCCCTACTGAGGGAATGGGCTACACCTTC. This sequence encodes CASSPTEGMGYTF.

The genes are TRBV21-1 and TRBJ2-1; the D call in the table, TRBD2, was not verified against the DNA. TRBV21-1 is annotated as a pseudogene. The CDR3 spans 16 residues. CDR3 in amino acids: CASSKVGNGGANEQFF. The CDR3, as DNA: TGTGCCAGCAGCAAAGTCGGGAACGGGGGGGCCAATGAGCAGTTCTTC.

The rearrangement uses TRBV5-1 and TRBJ2-5; D possibly corresponds to TRBD2 (6 bases). V was trimmed by 3 bases and J by 1 base, leaving 10 bases between them. The CDR3 covers 14 residues. Germline lookup yields CDR1 SGHRS and CDR2 YFSETQ. The CDR3 spells CASSWGTSQETQYF. CDR3 sequence (DNA): TGCGCCAGCAGCTGGGGGACTTCCCAAGAGACCCAGTACTTC. The full variable domain, completed using reference TRBV5-1 and TRBJ2-5, is KAGVTQTPRYLIKTRGQQVTLSCSPISGHRSVSWYQQTPGQGLQFLFEYFSETQRNKGNFPGRFSGRQFSNSRSEMNVSTLELGDSALYLCASSWGTSQETQYFGPGTRLLVL.

This chain connects TRBV7-9 to TRBJ1-6; D might be TRBD1 (5 bases). The CDR3 loop spans 15 amino acids. Trimming cost V 5 bases and J 7 bases, with 15 bases left between them. In germline, CDR1 is SEHNR, CDR2 FQNEAQ (reference sequence). The CDR3 region is CASSIQGDQNSPLHF. CDR3 DNA sequence: TGTGCCAGCAGCATACAAGGGGATCAAAATTCACCCCTCCACTTT.

The chain joins TRBV21-1 to TRBJ2-7; TRBD1, the D gene given by the table, was not confirmed from the DNA. TRBV21-1 is marked as a pseudogene. CDR3 size: 17 residues. The CDR3 DNA reads as TGTGCCAGCAGCAAAGTGCCCGGACACCTTACCTCCTACGAGCAGTACTTC. Amino acid sequence: CASSKVPGHLTSYEQYF.

V and J are TRBV7-9 and TRBJ1-1, with a weak D call TRBD1 (6 bases). Germline V gene sequence: CDR1 SEHNR, CDR2 FQNEAQ (reference sequence). The CDR3 contains 15 residues. The V and J ends lost 3 bases and 0 bases respectively, with 11 bases between them. DNA for the CDR3: TGTGCCAGCAGCTTGGGGCACAGGGTGAACACTGAAGCTTTCTTT. Its translation: CASSLGHRVNTEAFF.

A remark on this clone: This same CDR3 is encoded by further DNA sequences in the sample. J is TRBJ2-5 and V is TRBV5-4; D not resolved. Trimming removed 0 bases at V and 5 bases at J, with 2 bases between. CDR3 size: 11 residues. The germline gives CDR1 SGHNT, CDR2 YYREEE (reference sequence). The CDR3 here is CASSLAETQYF. The CDR3 DNA reads as TGTGCCAGCAGCTTGGCGGAGACCCAGTACTTC.

The chain has TRBV18 and TRBJ2-7, with a possible D match to TRBD1 (5 bases). Germline CDR1 reads KGHSH; CDR2 reads LQKENI. The CDR3 is 14 residues long. The V gene lost 2 bases and the J gene lost 6 bases, with 14 bases spanning the gap. CDR3 sequence (DNA): TGTGCCAGCTCACCAAAGACAGCTCCTTCCGAGCAGTACTTC. Its protein product is CASSPKTAPSEQYF. The full variable domain, in which reference TRBV18 and TRBJ2-7 provide the parts outside the CDR3, is NAGVMQNPRHLVRRRGQEARLRCSPMKGHSHVYWYRQLPEEGLKFMVYLQKENIIDESGMPKERFSAEFPKEGPSILRIQQVVRGDSAAYFCASSPKTAPSEQYFGPGTRLTVT.

J is TRBJ2-3 and V is TRBV5-4, with TRBD2 identical over 9 bases. CDR3 size: 14 residues. Germline V gene lookup returns CDR1 SGHNT and CDR2 YYREEE (reference sequence). Losses at the gene ends were 0 bases for V and 14 bases for J; bases not matched to a gene: 10. CDR3 residues: CASSLALAGGPRYF. CDR3 sequence (DNA): TGTGCCAGCAGCTTGGCTTTGGCGGGGGGGCCCCGGTATTTT.

The chain links TRBV18 to TRBJ1-5, with 7 bases matching TRBD1. The trim removed 5 bases at V and 3 bases at J, leaving 7 bases unmatched. The CDR3 has 15 residues. Germline values: CDR1 KGHSH, CDR2 LQKENI. The CDR3 here is CASSSVQGSNQPQHF. The CDR3 DNA reads TGTGCCAGCTCAAGTGTACAGGGGTCCAATCAGCCCCAGCATTTT.

The chain couples TRBV5-1 to TRBJ1-6, with D perhaps matching TRBD1 (6 bases). The V and J ends lost 7 bases and 8 bases respectively, with 19 bases between them. The CDR3 runs 15 residues. Per the germline V gene, CDR1 is SGHRS and CDR2 is YFSETQ. CDR3 sequence reads: CASLSLPGEDSPLHF. The CDR3 DNA is TGCGCCAGCCTCTCGTTACCAGGGGAGGATTCACCCCTCCACTTT.

On this clone itself: Other nucleotide sequences in the sample specify the same CDR3. The V and J genes are TRBV7-2 and TRBJ1-5; a weak D match, TRBD1 (6 bases). Trimming pared 2 bases from V and 5 bases from J, leaving 13 bases between. This CDR3 contains 15 residues. CDR1 and CDR2 (germline): SGHTA, FQGNSA. The CDR3 DNA reads TGTGCCAGCAGCTTATGGTCAGGGGCCGATCAGCCCCAGCATTTT. Translating it yields CASSLWSGADQPQHF.

The genes are TRBV4-1 and TRBJ1-1; D perhaps matches TRBD1 (5 bases). This CDR3 has 15 residues. V was trimmed by 0 bases and J by 6 bases, leaving 14 bases between them. Germline loops: CDR1 MGHRA, CDR2 YSYEKL. CDR3 sequence: CASSQEALLGAEAFF. In DNA form, the CDR3 reads TGCGCCAGCAGCCAAGAGGCCCTCCTAGGGGCTGAAGCTTTCTTT.

This chain joins TRBV6-5 and TRBJ1-2; D possibly corresponds to TRBD1 (6 bases). Per the germline V gene, CDR1 is MNHEY and CDR2 is SVGAGI. The V gene lost 6 bases and the J gene lost 2 bases, with 10 bases spanning the gap. The CDR3 has 13 residues. CDR3 sequence: CASRSGQNYGYTF. Written as DNA, the CDR3 is TGTGCCAGCAGATCCGGACAGAACTATGGCTACACCTTC.

The chain links TRBV9 to TRBJ1-6; no firm D call. The germline CDR1 and CDR2 sequences are SGDLS and YYNGEE. Trimming took off 3 bases at V and 6 bases at J, with 16 bases between the two ends. The CDR3 is made up of 16 amino acids. CDR3 sequence reads: CASSARGSATNSPLHF. CDR3 DNA sequence: TGTGCCAGCAGCGCCCGCGGCAGCGCCACTAATTCACCCCTCCACTTT.

V usage is TRBV19 and J usage is TRBJ2-5; D gene ambiguous. The CDR3 consists of 13 residues. The V gene's germline CDR1 is LNHDA and CDR2 SQIVND (reference sequence). V gave up 4 bases and J gave up 7 bases, with 13 bases separating them. CDR3 DNA sequence: TGTGCCAGTAGTAAGAGCCCCGCGTGGACCCAGTACTTC. Translated: CASSKSPAWTQYF. The whole variable domain, remainder taken from reference TRBV19 and TRBJ2-5, is DGGITQSPKYLFRKEGQNVTLSCEQNLNHDAMYWYRQDPGQGLRLIYYSQIVNDFQKGDIAEGYSVSREKKESFPLTVTSAQKNPTAFYLCASSKSPAWTQYFGPGTRLLVL.